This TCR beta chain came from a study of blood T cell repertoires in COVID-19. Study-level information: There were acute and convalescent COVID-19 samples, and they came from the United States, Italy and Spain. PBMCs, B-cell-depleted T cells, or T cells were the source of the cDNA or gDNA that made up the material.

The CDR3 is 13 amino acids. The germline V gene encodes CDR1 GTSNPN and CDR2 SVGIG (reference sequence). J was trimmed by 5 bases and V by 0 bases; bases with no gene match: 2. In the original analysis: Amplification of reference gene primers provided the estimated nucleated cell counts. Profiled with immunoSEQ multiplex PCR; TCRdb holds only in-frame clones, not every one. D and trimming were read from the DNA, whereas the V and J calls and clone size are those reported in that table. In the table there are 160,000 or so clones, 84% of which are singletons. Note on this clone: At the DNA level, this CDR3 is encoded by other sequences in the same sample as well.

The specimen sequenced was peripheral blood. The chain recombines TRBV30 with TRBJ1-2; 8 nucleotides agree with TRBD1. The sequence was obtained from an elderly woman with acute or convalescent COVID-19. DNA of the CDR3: TGTGCCTGGAGTGTACAGGGGGTTTATGGCTACACCTTC. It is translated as CAWSVQGVYGYTF.